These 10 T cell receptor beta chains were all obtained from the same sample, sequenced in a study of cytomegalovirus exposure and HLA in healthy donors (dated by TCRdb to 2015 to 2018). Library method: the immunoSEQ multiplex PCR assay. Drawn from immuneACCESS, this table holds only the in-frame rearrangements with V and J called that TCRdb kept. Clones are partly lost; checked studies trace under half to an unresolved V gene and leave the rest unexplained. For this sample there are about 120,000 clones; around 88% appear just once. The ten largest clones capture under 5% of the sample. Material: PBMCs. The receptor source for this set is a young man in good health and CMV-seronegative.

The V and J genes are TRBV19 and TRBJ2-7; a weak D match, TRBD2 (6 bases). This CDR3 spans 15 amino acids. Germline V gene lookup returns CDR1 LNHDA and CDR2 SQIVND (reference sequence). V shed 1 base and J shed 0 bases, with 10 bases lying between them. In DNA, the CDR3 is TGTGCCAGTAGTATAGCCTTGGACTACTCCTACGAGCAGTACTTC. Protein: CASSIALDYSYEQYF.

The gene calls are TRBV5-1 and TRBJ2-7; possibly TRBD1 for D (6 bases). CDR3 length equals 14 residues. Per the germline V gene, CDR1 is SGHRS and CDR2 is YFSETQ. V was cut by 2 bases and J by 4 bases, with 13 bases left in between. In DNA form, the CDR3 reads TGCGCCAGCAGCTTCCGGGTGGGGGCTTACGAGCAGTACTTC. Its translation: CASSFRVGAYEQYF.

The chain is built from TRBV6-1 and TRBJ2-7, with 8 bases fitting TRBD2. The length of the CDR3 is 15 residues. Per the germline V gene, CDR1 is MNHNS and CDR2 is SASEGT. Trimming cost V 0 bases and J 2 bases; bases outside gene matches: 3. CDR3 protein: CASSEAAGAAYEQYF. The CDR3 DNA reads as TGTGCCAGCAGTGAAGCAGCGGGGGCCGCCTACGAGCAGTACTTC.

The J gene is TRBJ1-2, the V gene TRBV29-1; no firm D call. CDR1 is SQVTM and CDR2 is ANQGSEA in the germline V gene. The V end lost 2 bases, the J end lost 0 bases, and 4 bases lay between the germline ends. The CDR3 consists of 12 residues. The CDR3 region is CSVEPANYGYTF. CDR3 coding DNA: TGCAGCGTTGAACCTGCTAACTATGGCTACACCTTC.

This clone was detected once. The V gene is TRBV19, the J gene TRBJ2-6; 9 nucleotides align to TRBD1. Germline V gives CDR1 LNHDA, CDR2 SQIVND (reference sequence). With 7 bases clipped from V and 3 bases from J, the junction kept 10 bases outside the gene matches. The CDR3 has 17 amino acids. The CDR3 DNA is TGTGCCAGTATTAAACAGGGGGCGCAGGGTGGGGCCAACGTCCTGACTTTC. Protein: CASIKQGAQGGANVLTF.

The CDR3 spells CASSPPGFGSDTQYF. CDR3 DNA: TGTGCCAGCAGCCCCCCAGGGTTTGGGTCAGATACGCAGTATTTT. The chain recombines TRBV7-9 with TRBJ2-3; maybe TRBD1 (5 bases). The CDR3 contains 15 residues. Trimming cost V 5 bases and J 4 bases, with 16 bases left between them. Germline V lookup: CDR1 SEHNR, CDR2 FQNEAQ (reference sequence).

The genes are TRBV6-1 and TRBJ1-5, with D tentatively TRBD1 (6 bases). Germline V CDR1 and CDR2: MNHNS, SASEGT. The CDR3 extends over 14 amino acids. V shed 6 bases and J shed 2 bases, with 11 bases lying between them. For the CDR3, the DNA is TGTGCCAGCAGAGGGACATTGGGCAATCAGCCCCAGCATTTT. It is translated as CASRGTLGNQPQHF.

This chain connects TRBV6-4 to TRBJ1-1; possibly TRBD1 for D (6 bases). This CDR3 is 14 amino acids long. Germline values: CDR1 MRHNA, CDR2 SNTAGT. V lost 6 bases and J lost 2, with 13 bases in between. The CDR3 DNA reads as TGTGCCAGCAGGGAAGGGGGTCCCAACACTGAAGCTTTCTTT. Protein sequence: CASREGGPNTEAFF.

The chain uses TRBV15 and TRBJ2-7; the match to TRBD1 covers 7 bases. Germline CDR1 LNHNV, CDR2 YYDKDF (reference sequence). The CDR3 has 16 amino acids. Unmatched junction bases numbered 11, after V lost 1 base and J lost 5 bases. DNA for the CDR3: TGTGCCACCAGCAGAGGCCAAAGGGGGCTAAGGAACGAGCAGTACTTC. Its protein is CATSRGQRGLRNEQYF.

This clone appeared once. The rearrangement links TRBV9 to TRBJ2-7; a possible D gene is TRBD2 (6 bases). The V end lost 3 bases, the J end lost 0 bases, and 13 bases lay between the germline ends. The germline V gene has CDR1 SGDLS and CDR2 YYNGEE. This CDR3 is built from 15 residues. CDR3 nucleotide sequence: TGTGCCAGCAGCGCGGGAGACACAAGCTCCTACGAGCAGTACTTC. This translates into CASSAGDTSSYEQYF.